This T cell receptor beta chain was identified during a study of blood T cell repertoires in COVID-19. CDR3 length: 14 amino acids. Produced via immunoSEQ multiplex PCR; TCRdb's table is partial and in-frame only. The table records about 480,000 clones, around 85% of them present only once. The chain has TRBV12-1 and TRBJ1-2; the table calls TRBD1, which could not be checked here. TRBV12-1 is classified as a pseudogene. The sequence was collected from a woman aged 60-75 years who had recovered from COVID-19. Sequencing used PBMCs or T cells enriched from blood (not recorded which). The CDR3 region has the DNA TGTGCCAGCAGCCAACGACAGGGTGAAGGTGGCTACACCTTC. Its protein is CASSQRQGEGGYTF.